Listed below are T cell receptor beta chains from one sample, sequenced in a study of CD8+CD57+ T cells in acquired aplastic anemia. Via MiXCR, TCRdb re-called the reads, giving one row per CDR3 protein. The sample contains under 350,000 distinct CDR3 sequences, 45% to 65% of which appear only once. Sequencing was carried out using sorted CD4+, CD8+, or CD8+CD57+ T cells (not recorded which) from PBMCs. These receptors were collected from a human donor with aplastic anemia. Both conserved end residues are part of each CDR3. A D gene is named only where the DNA matches it firmly. The listing skips clone size in some rows; elsewhere it reads once, few, many or a size class.

TRBD2	TRBV7-7	19	TRBJ2-1	NA	TGTGCCAGCAGCCTTCGGACTAGCGGGGGCCGGAGCTCCTACAATGAGCAGTTCTTC	CASSLRTSGGRSSYNEQFF
NA	TRBV7-9	12	TRBJ2-1	many	TGTGCCAGCAGCTTAAGGGTAGGGGTGCAGTTCTTC	CASSLRVGVQFF
NA	TRBV5-4	13	TRBJ2-5	NA	TGTGCCAGTGCGACGGGGAGACAAGAGACCCAGTACTTC	CASATGRQETQYF
TRBD1	TRBV7-9	14	TRBJ1-5	NA	TGTGCCAGCAGCTTAGTGACCGCGGGACAGGCCGAGCATTTT	CASSLVTAGQAEHF
NA	TRBV3-1	16	TRBJ1-4	NA	TGTGCCAGCAGCCGCGCAGCAGGGATAACTAATGAAAACCTGTTTTTT	CASSRAAGITNENLFF
NA	TRBV6-5	13	TRBJ2-7	NA	TGTGCCAGCAGTTACTCGAGCCAGTACGAGCAGTACTTC	CASSYSSQYEQYF
NA	TRBV25-1	14	TRBJ2-5	many	TGTGCCAGCAGTGAATTTGGGGGGCCGGAGACCCAGTACTTC	CASSEFGGPETQYF
TRBD1	TRBV7-2	12	TRBJ1-2	few	TGTGCCAGCAGCTTGACAGGGAACGGCTACACCTTC	CASSLTGNGYTF
TRBD1	TRBV7-6	14	TRBJ2-7	NA	TGTGCCAGCAGCTTATACGGACAGGGCTACGAGCAGTACTTC	CASSLYGQGYEQYF
TRBD1	TRBV20-1	14	TRBJ2-7	many	TGCAGTGCTAGATGGGACAGGGGAACCTACGAGCAGTACTTC	CSARWDRGTYEQYF
NA	TRBV6-4	15	TRBJ2-1	NA	TGTGCCAGCAGTAATGGGGACGGCCGCTACAATGAGCAGTTCTTC	CASSNGDGRYNEQFF
TRBD2	TRBV29-1	14	TRBJ2-7	NA	TGCAGCGTTGAAGAGTCGGGTAGCGGGACCGAGCAGTACTTC	CSVEESGSGTEQYF
NA	TRBV5-1	13	TRBJ1-5	NA	TGCGCCTCACGACCCGATAGCAATCAGCCCCAGCATTTT	CASRPDSNQPQHF
TRBD1	TRBV6-6	15	TRBJ1-1	many	TGTGCCAGCAGTACGACAGGGCAGGGGTCCACTGAAGCTTTCTTT	CASSTTGQGSTEAFF
NA	TRBV20-1	16	TRBJ2-1	many	TGCAGTGCTAGAGCCCTTATGGCGCGCTCCTACAATGAGCAGTTCTTC	CSARALMARSYNEQFF
NA	TRBV12-3/TRBV12-4	12	TRBJ1-5	many	TGTGCCAGCAGTTTGAATGCTCAGCCCCAGCATTTT	CASSLNAQPQHF
TRBD1	TRBV29-1	12	TRBJ1-1	once	TGCAGCGTAGCCCCAGGGGGCGTTGAAGCTTTCTTT	CSVAPGGVEAFF
TRBD2	TRBV19	14	TRBJ2-7	once	TGTGCCAGTAGTACGCCCGGGGGGTCCTACGAGCAGTACTTC	CASSTPGGSYEQYF
NA	TRBV7-3	15	TRBJ2-2	once	TGTGCCAGCAGCCCTAGTCAAAGGGGCGCCGGGGAGCTGTTTTTT	CASSPSQRGAGELFF
NA	TRBV11-3	13	TRBJ1-1	NA	TGTGCCACCCGGTGGGACCCAGGCACTGAAGCTTTCTTT	CATRWDPGTEAFF
NA	TRBV7-3	14	TRBJ2-5	NA	TGTGCCAGTAGCTTCACAAGCGGCCAAGAGACCCAGTACTTC	CASSFTSGQETQYF
NA	TRBV20-1	13	TRBJ2-4	NA	TGCAGTGCCCCCGGGACACCCAAAAACATTCAGTACTTC	CSAPGTPKNIQYF
NA	TRBV29-1	10	TRBJ2-1	few	TGCAGCGTTGACGACAATGAGCAGTTCTTC	CSVDDNEQFF
TRBD2	TRBV10-3	15	TRBJ2-5	NA	TGTGCCATCAGTGAAGGCGGGGGGACACAAGAGACCCAGTACTTC	CAISEGGGTQETQYF
NA	TRBV2	13	TRBJ1-1	NA	TGTGCCAGCAGTTACCGGCAGGGTGAGCTTGCTTTCTTT	CASSYRQGELAFF
NA	TRBV24-1	15	TRBJ2-5	many	TGTGCCACCAGTGTCCAATCAGGGACCCAAGAGACCCAGTACTTC	CATSVQSGTQETQYF
NA	TRBV7-3	14	TRBJ2-2	many	TGTGCCAGCAGCTTACTACGGAACACCGGGGAGCTGTTTTTT	CASSLLRNTGELFF
TRBD2	TRBV7-8	15	TRBJ2-1	NA	TGTGCCAGCAGCCCGCGGGGCGGGAGTAACAATGAGCAGTTCTTC	CASSPRGGSNNEQFF
NA	TRBV29-1	13	TRBJ1-1	once	TGCAGCAGCGTAGTGGGACAGAACACTGAAGCTTTCTTT	CSSVVGQNTEAFF
TRBD2	TRBV29-1	15	TRBJ2-6	NA	TGCAGCGTACAGAGGACTAGCGGGGGGGCCAACGTCCTGACTTTC	CSVQRTSGGANVLTF
NA	TRBV2	12	TRBJ2-1	many	TGTGCCAGCAGTGTGGAGGGCAATGAGCAGTTCTTC	CASSVEGNEQFF
TRBD1	TRBV9	14	TRBJ1-1	NA	TGTGCCAGCAGCGGACAGGGAGGGGGCACTGAAGCTTTCTTT	CASSGQGGGTEAFF
NA	TRBV5-1	14	TRBJ1-3	many	TGCGCCAGCAAGGCGGTACCCTCTGGAAACACCATATATTTT	CASKAVPSGNTIYF
NA	TRBV20-1	13	TRBJ1-6	many	TGCAGTGCTAAGATGGAGGGAGATTCACCCCTCCACTTT	CSAKMEGDSPLHF
NA	TRBV15	12	TRBJ1-4	once	TGTGCCACCAGCAGAGGCGCTGAAAAACTGTTTTTT	CATSRGAEKLFF
NA	TRBV10-3	12	TRBJ1-2	NA	TGTGCCATCGGTGGAGCTAACTATGGCTACACCTTC	CAIGGANYGYTF
NA	TRBV2	14	TRBJ1-5	few	TGTGCCAGCGGACTGGAAGGCAGCAATCAGCCCCAGCATTTT	CASGLEGSNQPQHF
TRBD2	TRBV7-6	15	TRBJ2-5	few	TGTGCCAGCAGCCCAGCCGGGACTAGGCAAGAGACCCAGTACTTC	CASSPAGTRQETQYF
NA	TRBV13	13	TRBJ2-7	NA	TGTGCCAGCAGTTTAGGGGTGGCTTCGAAGCAGTACTTC	CASSLGVASKQYF
NA	TRBV15	14	TRBJ1-5	NA	TGTGCCACCAGCGGGGGAGGCGGCCGTCAGCCCCAGCATTTT	CATSGGGGRQPQHF
TRBD1	TRBV19	14	TRBJ2-5	NA	TGTGCCAGTAGCTCGACAGGGTCCGAGGAGACCCAGTACTTC	CASSSTGSEETQYF
NA	TRBV5-8	16	TRBJ1-2	NA	TGTGCCAGCAGCTTTGGTCGCGAAAGTTCTTTCTATGGCTACACCTTC	CASSFGRESSFYGYTF
NA	TRBV10-2	15	TRBJ2-3	NA	TGCGCCAGCAGGGCCACGGGAGTTGGCGCAGATACGCAGTATTTT	CASRATGVGADTQYF